The clone carrying this T cell receptor beta chain was seen a handful of times. CDR1 and CDR2 from the germline V gene are SGHRS and YFSETQ. This CDR3 has 16 residues. Trimming removed 1 base from V and 8 bases from J; junction bases left unmatched: 8. This entry is derived from a study of PD-L1 blockade in urothelial cancer. Profiled with immunoSEQ multiplex PCR; TCRdb holds only in-frame clones, not every one. The sample lists 70,000 to 90,000 clones; 82% were seen once. The receptor's source is an older man with urothelial cancer. The sample consisted of PBMCs, taken around atezolizumab (anti-PD-L1) treatment. The genes are TRBV5-1 and TRBJ2-3; 12 bases are shared with TRBD2. CDR3 nucleotides: TGCGCCAGCAGCTTGTTGGCTAGCGGGGGGGCTGGTACGCAGTATTTT. It translates to CASSLLASGGAGTQYF.